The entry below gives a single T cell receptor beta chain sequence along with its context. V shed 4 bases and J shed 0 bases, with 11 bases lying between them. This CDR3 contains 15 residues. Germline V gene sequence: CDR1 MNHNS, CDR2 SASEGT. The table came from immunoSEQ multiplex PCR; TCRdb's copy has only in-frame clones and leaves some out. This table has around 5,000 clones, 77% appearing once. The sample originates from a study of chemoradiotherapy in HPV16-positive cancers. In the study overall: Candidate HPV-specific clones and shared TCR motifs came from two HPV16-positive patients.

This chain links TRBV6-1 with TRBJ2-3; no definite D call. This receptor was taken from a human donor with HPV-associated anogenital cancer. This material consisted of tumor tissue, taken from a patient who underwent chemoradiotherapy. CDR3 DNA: TGTGCCAGCAGTGCCCTCGAAGGAAGCACAGATACGCAGTATTTT. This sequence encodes CASSALEGSTDTQYF.